These 11 T cell receptor beta chains originate from one sample sequenced in a study of T-cell memory formation after mild COVID-19. TCRdb re-called the 5' RACE reads with MiXCR, one entry per CDR3 protein. The sample records roughly 130,000 distinct CDR3 sequences, less than 6.5% being singletons. Sequenced material: PBMCs or a T cell subset sorted from them (not recorded which). The receptor set was obtained from an adult woman who had mild COVID-19 (a few samples of this study predate the infection). Cell type and time point are not known.

This clonotype was counted a few times. V is TRBV2 and J is TRBJ2-3; D might be TRBD1 (5 bases). The CDR3 totals 15 residues. V was pared by 1 base and J by 4 bases, with 12 bases between. Germline V gene lookup returns CDR1 SNHLY and CDR2 FYNNEI. The CDR3 reads CASSEGRTRADTQYF. The CDR3 DNA follows: TGTGCCAGCAGTGAAGGGCGAACCAGGGCAGATACGCAGTATTTT.

This clonotype appeared many times. This rearrangement joins TRBV20-1 to TRBJ2-1; a weak D match, TRBD2 (5 bases). Germline CDR1 is DFQATT and CDR2 is SNEGSKA (reference sequence). Deletions cut 1 base from V and 3 bases from J, with 16 bases between. This CDR3 is 16 amino acids long. CDR3 loop: CSARGRSGSDYNEQFF. CDR3 coding DNA: TGCAGTGCTAGAGGTAGGAGTGGGAGTGACTACAATGAGCAGTTCTTC.

This clonotype was seen repeatedly, ten times or more. This sequence joins TRBV24-1 and TRBJ2-3; D possibly matches TRBD1 or TRBD2 (5 bases each). The V and J ends lost 2 bases and 2 bases respectively, with 10 bases between them. The CDR3 spans 15 residues. Germline-derived CDR1 and CDR2 are KGHDR and SFDVKD. The CDR3 is CATSDSGDPTDTQYF. The CDR3 DNA reads TGTGCCACCAGTGATTCCGGGGACCCCACAGATACGCAGTATTTT.

V gene TRBV10-3 combines with J gene TRBJ2-3; unclear D gene. Trimming left V 0 bases short and J 1 base short, with 8 bases between. This CDR3 has 15 amino acids. Germline loops: CDR1 ENHRY, CDR2 SYGVKD. CDR3 in DNA: TGTGCCATCAGTGAGTCCCTGCAGGGCACAGATACGCAGTATTTT. It specifies CAISESLQGTDTQYF.

The sample holds many counts of this clonotype. J is TRBJ2-7 and V is TRBV7-9; TRBD1 matches 7 bases. Per germline, CDR1 SEHNR and CDR2 FQNEAQ (reference sequence). The CDR3 extends over 11 amino acids. The V segment lost 7 bases and the J segment 10 bases; nucleotides outside the gene matches: 7. CDR3 coding DNA: TGTGCCAGCACCCCGGACAGGACTCAGTACTTC. Translation gives CASTPDRTQYF.

The table lists this clonotype with many counts. The rearrangement links TRBV6-5 to TRBJ2-5, with D uncertain. The V gene lost 2 bases and the J gene lost 4 bases, with 8 bases spanning the gap. Per the germline V gene, CDR1 is MNHEY and CDR2 is SVGAGI. This CDR3 spans 13 amino acids. The CDR3 is CASSYGEPETQYF. The CDR3 DNA sequence: TGTGCCAGCAGTTACGGCGAACCAGAGACCCAGTACTTC.

A few counts support this clonotype. This chain joins TRBV5-5 and TRBJ1-2, with unresolved D. V was pared by 0 bases and J by 10 bases, with 13 bases between. CDR1 and CDR2 (germline): SGHKS, YYEKEE (reference sequence). This CDR3 comprises 13 residues. CDR3: CASSLVHLGVYTF. The CDR3 DNA reads as TGTGCCAGCAGCTTGGTGCACTTGGGAGTCTACACCTTC.

This clonotype was seen at least ten times. The chain has TRBV6-5 and TRBJ1-6; tentatively, D is TRBD1 (5 bases). Germline CDR1 MNHEY, CDR2 SVGAGI. V shed 6 bases and J shed 7 bases, with 13 bases lying between them. The CDR3 contains 14 residues. The CDR3 reads CASRGTFRNSPLHF. The CDR3 nucleotides read TGTGCCAGCAGAGGGACCTTCAGAAATTCACCCCTCCACTTT.

This clonotype was seen many times. The chain couples TRBV7-3 to TRBJ2-1; possibly TRBD1 or TRBD2 for D (6 bases each). Trimming shortened V by 5 bases and J by 7 bases, and 21 bases separated the two germline ends. The CDR3 is 16 amino acids. Germline CDR1 reads SGHTA; CDR2 reads FQGTGA. The CDR3 DNA sequence: TGTGCCAGCAGCCGGGGGCCGGGAGTGGGTGAAAATGAGCAGTTCTTC. Translating it yields CASSRGPGVGENEQFF. The whole variable domain, remainder taken from reference TRBV7-3 and TRBJ2-1, is GAGVSQTPSNKVTEKGKYVELRCDPISGHTALYWYRQSLGQGPEFLIYFQGTGAADDSGLPNDRFFAVRPEGSVSTLKIQRTERGDSAVYLCASSRGPGVGENEQFFGPGTRLTVL.

The V call is TRBV7-2, the J call TRBJ2-2; TRBD1 matches 8 bases. The germline V gene has CDR1 SGHTA and CDR2 FQGNSA. CDR3 length equals 15 residues. The V gene end was trimmed by 1 base and the J gene end by 6 bases; junction bases not matched to a gene: 4. CDR3 in DNA: TGTGCCAGCAGCTTAGTTGGGGACAGGCCCGGGGAGCTGTTTTTT. Amino acid sequence: CASSLVGDRPGELFF.

This clonotype appeared a few times. The chain links TRBV6-1 to TRBJ2-7, with 11 bases lining up with TRBD1. Trimming took 7 bases from V and 3 from J; bases not matched to a gene: 5. Looked up from germline, CDR1 is MNHNS and CDR2 is SASEGT. This CDR3 has 14 residues. The chain's CDR3 is CASISGTGGYEQYF. CDR3 coding DNA: TGTGCCAGCATTTCCGGGACAGGGGGCTACGAGCAGTACTTC.